These 14 T cell receptor beta chains were sequenced from one sample in a study of regulatory T cells in long-lasting Graves disease. As for time point: persistent/refractory GD, antithyroid drugs over 5 years with positive TRAb. There was RNA extracted from PBMCs, and the TCR library was made from it. HTBI primers from iRepertoire and Arm-PCR of CDR3 regions yielded the TCR beta libraries. MiXCR, run by TCRdb on the multiplex PCR reads, gives a single entry per CDR3 protein. The sample carries under 450,000 distinct CDR3 sequences, 20% to 30% recorded once. This material consisted of peripheral blood mononuclear cells (PBMCs), taken when the disease was refractory, from a patient treated with antithyroid drugs. The receptor set was obtained from a female donor with Graves disease.

The CDR3, as DNA: TGTGCCAGCAGCTTAGCTGGAGGAAGAAGCAATCAGCCCCAGCATTTT. This translates into CASSLAGGRSNQPQHF. The rearrangement links TRBV7-2 to TRBJ1-5; no clear D. Germline V gene lookup returns CDR1 SGHTA and CDR2 FQGNSA. V was clipped by 0 bases and J by 1 base, with 10 bases between them. The CDR3 sequence is 16 residues long.

This clonotype was picked up a small number of times. The chain is built from TRBV19 and TRBJ1-1; D uncertain. Trimming removed 7 bases from V and 1 base from J, with 13 bases in between. The length of the CDR3 is 14 residues. Germline V lookup: CDR1 LNHDA, CDR2 SQIVND (reference sequence). CDR3 bases: TGTGCCAGTACCCTCCCGGAGCGGAACACTGAAGCTTTCTTT. Translated: CASTLPERNTEAFF. Complete variable domain (other parts from reference TRBV19 and TRBJ1-1): DGGITQSPKYLFRKEGQNVTLSCEQNLNHDAMYWYRQDPGQGLRLIYYSQIVNDFQKGDIAEGYSVSREKKESFPLTVTSAQKNPTAFYLCASTLPERNTEAFFGQGTRLTVV.

This clonotype has at least ten counts. The gene calls are TRBV2 and TRBJ1-1, with 11 bases fitting TRBD1. CDR3 length equals 12 residues. Looked up from germline, CDR1 is SNHLY and CDR2 is FYNNEI. DNA for the CDR3: TGTGTCTCGGGACAGGGGGGCTCGGAAGCTTTCTTT. This encodes CVSGQGGSEAFF.

This clonotype was seen only once. The rearrangement uses TRBV4-1 and TRBJ2-4; 8 positions agree with TRBD1. Germline V CDR1 and CDR2: MGHRA, YSYEKL. The CDR3 spans 15 residues. The trim removed 4 bases at V and 11 bases at J, leaving 13 bases unmatched. CDR3 sequence reads: CASSPGGGSGPVQYF. The CDR3 DNA sequence: TGCGCCAGCAGCCCAGGGGGCGGAAGCGGTCCCGTTCAGTACTTC.

The table lists this clonotype with a few counts. The chain recombines TRBV6-1 with TRBJ2-7, with D perhaps given as TRBD1 or TRBD2 (5 bases each). The V end was cut by 6 bases, the J end by 3 bases, with 24 bases between. The germline V gene has CDR1 MNHNS and CDR2 SASEGT. The CDR3 has 17 residues. Here the CDR3 DNA reads TGTGCCAGCAGCTCGAAGCCCCCGGGACCGACGAGCTACGAGCAGTACTTC. This codes for CASSSKPPGPTSYEQYF.

V usage is TRBV2 and J usage is TRBJ2-5, with a tentative D call TRBD2 (7 bases). This CDR3 is built from 16 residues. CDR1 is SNHLY and CDR2 is FYNNEI in the germline V gene. Trimming left V 4 bases short and J 5 bases short, with 20 bases between. CDR3 nucleotides: TGTGCCAGCAGTGGTTGGGGGCCGGGGGGCGCGGAGACCCAGTACTTC. Translation gives CASSGWGPGGAETQYF.

This clonotype came up a few times. The genes are TRBV19 and TRBJ1-5; 9 nucleotides align to TRBD1. The CDR3 sequence is 16 residues long. CDR1 and CDR2 (germline): LNHDA, SQIVND (reference sequence). The V segment lost 9 bases and the J segment 4 bases; nucleotides outside the gene matches: 13. This CDR3 is CASKGQGSLRNQPQHF. The DNA of the CDR3 is TGTGCCAGCAAGGGACAGGGCAGTCTCAGGAATCAGCCCCAGCATTTT.

Many counts were recorded for this clonotype. The CDR3 reads CASSPNDIFDQPQHF. DNA of the CDR3: TGTGCCAGCAGTCCGAACGACATCTTCGATCAGCCCCAGCATTTT. The chain links TRBV28 to TRBJ1-5; D gene ambiguous. There are 15 residues in the CDR3. Looked up from germline, CDR1 is MDHEN and CDR2 is SYDVKM. V was cut by 5 bases and J by 5 bases, with 16 bases left in between.

This clonotype was seen a handful of times. Written as DNA, the CDR3 is TGTGCCAGCTCCCCAAGGACTAGCGGAGATTACGAGCAGTACTTC. Residues: CASSPRTSGDYEQYF. This chain connects TRBV9 to TRBJ2-7; 10 bases line up with TRBD2. The CDR3 consists of 15 residues. V trimming: 7 bases; J trimming: 4 bases; junction bases outside the gene matches: 11. Germline V gives CDR1 SGDLS, CDR2 YYNGEE.

This clonotype occurred a few times. The rearrangement uses TRBV29-1 and TRBJ2-7, with 9 positions matching TRBD2. This CDR3 has 13 amino acids. The germline gives CDR1 SQVTM, CDR2 ANQGSEA. The trim removed 6 bases at V and 5 bases at J, leaving 8 bases unmatched. The CDR3 DNA follows: TGCAGCGTGTCAGGACTAGCGACCCACGAGCAGTACTTC. This encodes CSVSGLATHEQYF.

The chain recombines TRBV30 with TRBJ1-6; 8 bases agree with TRBD1. Germline V gene data show CDR1 as GTSNPN and CDR2 as SVGIG (reference sequence). The CDR3 totals 15 residues. The V and J ends lost 4 bases and 10 bases, in that order; junction bases with no gene match: 12. The CDR3 coding sequence is TGTGCCTGGAACAACGGCGGACAGGGACAATCACCCCTCCACTTT. Translation: CAWNNGGQGQSPLHF.

The J gene is TRBJ2-3, the V gene TRBV28; 11 bases match TRBD1. The junction had 9 bases not matched to a gene; V was cut back by 3 bases and J by 4 bases. The CDR3 spans 17 residues. Germline CDR1 reads MDHEN; CDR2 reads SYDVKM. CDR3 sequence (DNA): TGTGCCAGCAGTTTCCCTTCGGACAGGGGGCGCGCAGATACGCAGTATTTT. This encodes CASSFPSDRGRADTQYF.

This clonotype has more than one count but fewer than ten. A read error may account for a junction end that differs from germline. Here the CDR3 reads CASSLWGNTEASF. The CDR3, as DNA: TGCGCCAGCAGCTTGTGGGGGAACACTGAAGCTTCCTTT. The chain combines TRBV5-1 with TRBJ1-1; TRBD1 might be the D (5 bases). The CDR3 contains 13 residues. Germline lookup yields CDR1 SGHRS and CDR2 YFSETQ.

The chain employs TRBV19 and TRBJ1-1, with D tentatively TRBD1 (5 bases). The length of the CDR3 is 15 residues. Looked up from germline, CDR1 is LNHDA and CDR2 is SQIVND (reference sequence). Between the trimmed V and J ends, which lost 8 bases and 2 bases, there was a span of 18 bases. The CDR3 DNA is TGTGCCAGTTCCGGGACCTCTCCTAGAAACACTGAAGCTTTCTTT. This codes for CASSGTSPRNTEAFF.